The present entry profiles one TCR beta chain with its context. The same CDR3 is also encoded by other DNA sequences in this sample. As handled by the study authors: Estimated nucleated cell counts came from reference gene primer amplification. The assay was immunoSEQ multiplex PCR, and TCRdb's table has in-frame clones only and misses some. V and J calls and clone size are given by that table; D and trimming were obtained from the DNA. The sample has 200,000 to 300,000 clones, around nine tenths seen once. Seattle patient enrollment occurred during active infection, with longitudinal follow-up thereafter. The source of the sample is a study of blood T cell repertoires in COVID-19. Across the whole study: Samples of COVID-19 (acute and convalescent) were obtained from the United States, Italy and Spain.

Source material: peripheral blood. The TCR was taken from a woman aged 55-70 years with COVID-19, enrolled during active disease.

CDR3 in amino acids: CASSRGSNQPQHF. CDR3 nucleotide sequence: TGTGCCAGCAGTAGGGGGAGCAATCAGCCCCAGCATTTT. The genes are TRBV6-5 and TRBJ1-5; a possible D gene is TRBD1 (6 bases). The CDR3 is 13 amino acids. V was trimmed by 5 bases and J by 1 base, leaving 6 bases between them. CDR1 and CDR2 (germline): MNHEY, SVGAGI.